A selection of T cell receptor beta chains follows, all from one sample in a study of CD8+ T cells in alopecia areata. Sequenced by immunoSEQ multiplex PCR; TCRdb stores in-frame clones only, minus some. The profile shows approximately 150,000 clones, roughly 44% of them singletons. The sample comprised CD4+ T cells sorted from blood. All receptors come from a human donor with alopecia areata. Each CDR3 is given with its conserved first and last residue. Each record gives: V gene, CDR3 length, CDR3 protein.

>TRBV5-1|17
CASSLRAGGRAFNEQFF
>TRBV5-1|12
CASSQDKYEQYF
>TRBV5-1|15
CASTATSGSSYEQYF
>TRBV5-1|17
CASSLAGLAGEGNEQFF
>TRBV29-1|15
CSVAPRTGIDYEQYF
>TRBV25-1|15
CASSEASGRTDTQYF
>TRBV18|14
CASSPGSTNEKLFF
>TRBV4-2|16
CASSPNLTPAGEKLFF
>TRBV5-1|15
CASSSGTGRHYGYTF
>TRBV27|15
CASSFAGYGANVLTF
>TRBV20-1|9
CSPSNEQFF
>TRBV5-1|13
CASSPAPLETQYF
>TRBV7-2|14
CASSLGQKNTEAFF
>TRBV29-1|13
CSVEDWDSISRYF
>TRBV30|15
CAWSRDRGLGQPQHF
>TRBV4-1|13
CASSQVVINEQFF
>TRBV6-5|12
CASSDPFYEQYF
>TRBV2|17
CASSPQNRDRETDTQYF